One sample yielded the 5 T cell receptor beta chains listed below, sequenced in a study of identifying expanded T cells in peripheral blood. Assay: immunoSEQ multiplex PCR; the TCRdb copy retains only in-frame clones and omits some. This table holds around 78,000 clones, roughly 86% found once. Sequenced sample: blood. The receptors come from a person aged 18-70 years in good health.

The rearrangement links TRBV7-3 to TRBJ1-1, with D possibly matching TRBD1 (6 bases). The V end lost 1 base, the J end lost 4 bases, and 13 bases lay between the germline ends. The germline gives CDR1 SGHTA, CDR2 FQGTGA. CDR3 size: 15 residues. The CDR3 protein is CASSLRGGGFTEAFF. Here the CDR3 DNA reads TGTGCCAGCAGCTTAAGGGGAGGGGGTTTCACTGAAGCTTTCTTT.

In nucleotides, the CDR3 is TGTGCCAGCAGGCCGGACAGGGCCTACGAGCAGTACTTC. Translating gives CASRPDRAYEQYF. The chain joins TRBV5-6 to TRBJ2-7, with 8 bases fitting TRBD1. The V gene end was trimmed by 5 bases and the J gene end by 2 bases; junction bases not matched to a gene: 3. The CDR3 contains 13 residues. Germline values: CDR1 SGHDT, CDR2 YYEEEE.

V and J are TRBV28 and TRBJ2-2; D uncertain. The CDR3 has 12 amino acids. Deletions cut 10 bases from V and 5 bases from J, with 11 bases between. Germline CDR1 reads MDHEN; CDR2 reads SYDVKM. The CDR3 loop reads CATDPQTGELFF. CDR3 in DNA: TGTGCCACCGATCCCCAAACCGGGGAGCTGTTTTTT.

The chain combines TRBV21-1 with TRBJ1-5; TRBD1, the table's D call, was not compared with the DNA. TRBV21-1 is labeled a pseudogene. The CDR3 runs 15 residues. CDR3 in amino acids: CASSRRDRGNQPQHF. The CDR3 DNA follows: TGTGCCAGCAGCAGGCGGGACAGGGGCAATCAGCCCCAGCATTTT.

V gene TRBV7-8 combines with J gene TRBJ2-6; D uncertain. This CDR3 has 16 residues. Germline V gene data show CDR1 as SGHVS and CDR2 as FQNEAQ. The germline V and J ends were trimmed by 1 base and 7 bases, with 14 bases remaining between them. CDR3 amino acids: CASSLGAGNGANVLTF. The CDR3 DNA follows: TGTGCCAGCAGCTTAGGGGCTGGTAATGGCGCCAACGTCCTGACTTTC. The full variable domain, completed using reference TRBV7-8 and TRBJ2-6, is GAGVSQSPRYKVAKRGQDVALRCDPISGHVSLFWYQQALGQGPEFLTYFQNEAQLDKSGLPSDRFFAERPEGSVSTLKIQRTQQEDSAVYLCASSLGAGNGANVLTFGAGSRLTVL.